The 25 T cell receptor beta chains listed next were all sequenced from one sample in a study of CD8 T cell repertoires and HIV-1 epitope variants (TCRdb year 2020). No antigen has been assigned to these receptors. The library was prepared using the immunoSEQ multiplex PCR assay. Here the immuneACCESS table is served through TCRdb, limited to in-frame sequences with V and J called. Missing clones are a known gap in these copies; in checked studies unresolved V genes cover under half, and the rest lacks a known reason. The sample profile shows approximately 6,500 clones; 65% to 75% of them were found once. Of the sample, roughly 46% falls within the top ten clones. The specimen was cultured CD8+ T cells derived from PBMCs. The receptors stem from a male donor with HIV.

This clone occurred a few times. The chain combines TRBV21-1 with TRBJ1-5; the table calls TRBD1, which could not be checked here. TRBV21-1 is a pseudogene locus. The length of the CDR3 is 18 residues. This chain's CDR3 is CASSGKTQGINSNQPQHF. The CDR3 nucleotides read TGTGCCAGCAGCGGTAAGACGCAGGGGATTAATAGCAATCAGCCCCAGCATTTT.

The chain carries TRBV28 and TRBJ1-1, with D hard to call. The ends were cut back, 4 bases at V and 1 base at J, with 10 bases in the middle. Germline V gives CDR1 MDHEN, CDR2 SYDVKM. The CDR3 covers 14 residues. CDR3 residues: CASSSFIGNTEAFF. The CDR3 DNA is TGTGCCAGCAGTTCTTTTATAGGGAACACTGAAGCTTTCTTT.

This clone occurred once. The gene calls are TRBV5-6 and TRBJ1-2; D remains ambiguous. In germline, CDR1 is SGHDT, CDR2 YYEEEE. The V end lost 4 bases, the J end lost 7 bases, and 26 bases lay between the germline ends. The CDR3 runs 17 residues. The CDR3 bases are TGTGCCAGCAGCGACCCCGGCCGCACTGGGATAAGTGTTGGCTACACCTTC. Its protein is CASSDPGRTGISVGYTF.

As DNA, the CDR3 is TGTGCCACCAGCAGAGATGATAGCACAGATACGCAGTATTTT. Amino acid sequence: CATSRDDSTDTQYF. V is TRBV15 and J is TRBJ2-3; D is undetermined. V dropped 0 bases and J dropped 0 bases, with 4 bases sitting between them. Germline V gene sequence: CDR1 LNHNV, CDR2 YYDKDF (reference sequence). The CDR3 length is 14 residues.

The chain employs TRBV29-1 and TRBJ1-4, with D possibly matching TRBD1 (5 bases). From germline, CDR1 is SQVTM and CDR2 ANQGSEA. The CDR3 runs to 14 residues. V was shortened by 7 bases and J by 8 bases, with 20 bases between the two germline ends. CDR3 sequence reads: CSATRGGVKEKLFF. In nucleotides, the CDR3 is TGCAGCGCCACCCGTGGAGGGGTGAAAGAAAAACTGTTTTTT.

The chain joins TRBV27 to TRBJ2-1, with D perhaps TRBD1 (5 bases). Germline assignment: CDR1 MNHEY and CDR2 SMNVEV (reference sequence). The CDR3 runs to 13 residues. Trimming took 5 bases from V and 8 from J, leaving 13 bases between them. The CDR3 DNA follows: TGTGCCAGCAGTACACAGGTCTGGGATGAGCAGTTCTTC. Its translation: CASSTQVWDEQFF.

The gene calls are TRBV27 and TRBJ2-1, with 11 bases aligning to TRBD2. This CDR3 has 16 amino acids. Germline loops: CDR1 MNHEY, CDR2 SMNVEV (reference sequence). The V and J ends lost 5 bases and 2 bases, in that order; junction bases with no gene match: 5. The CDR3: CASSSTSGSPYNEQFF. The CDR3 DNA follows: TGTGCCAGCAGTAGCACTAGCGGGAGTCCCTACAATGAGCAGTTCTTC.

In its sample, this clone ranks as medium-sized (0.01 to 0.1%). The chain employs TRBV30 and TRBJ1-2, with TRBD1 matching over 8 bases. The V gene's germline CDR1 is GTSNPN and CDR2 SVGIG (reference sequence). This CDR3 has 13 residues. The ends lost 8 bases at V and 4 bases at J; junction bases unmatched: 9. This CDR3 reads CAPTGGSFYGYTF. In DNA, the CDR3 is TGTGCCCCTACAGGGGGGTCCTTCTATGGCTACACCTTC.

In its sample, this clone was seen a few times. The chain has TRBV27 and TRBJ2-5; either TRBD1 or TRBD2 may fit D (5 bases each). Germline-derived CDR1 and CDR2 are MNHEY and SMNVEV (reference sequence). Between the trimmed V and J ends, which lost 5 bases and 3 bases, there was a span of 13 bases. The CDR3 extends over 14 amino acids. Here the CDR3 reads CASSPWDLEETQYF. DNA of the CDR3: TGTGCCAGCAGTCCATGGGACCTAGAAGAGACCCAGTACTTC.

This clone was seen just once. V usage is TRBV4-1 and J usage is TRBJ2-2; D possibly corresponds to TRBD2 (5 bases). There are 15 residues in the CDR3. The V gene's germline CDR1 is MGHRA and CDR2 YSYEKL. The germline V and J ends were trimmed by 4 bases and 5 bases, with 14 bases remaining between them. The CDR3 sequence: CASSPLLGETGELFF. The CDR3 DNA sequence: TGCGCCAGCAGCCCCCTCCTCGGGGAAACCGGGGAGCTGTTTTTT.

This clone rates as medium-sized. CDR3 loop: CASSPIGQGDTEAFF. The CDR3 nucleotides are TGTGCCAGCAGTCCGATAGGACAGGGGGACACTGAAGCTTTCTTT. The V gene is TRBV28, the J gene TRBJ1-1; 10 nucleotides line up with TRBD1. Germline V CDR1 and CDR2: MDHEN, SYDVKM. The CDR3 is 15 residues long. Losses at the gene ends were 5 bases for V and 3 bases for J; bases not matched to a gene: 6. The whole variable domain, filled in from reference TRBV28 and TRBJ1-1, reads DVKVTQSSRYLVKRTGEKVFLECVQDMDHENMFWYRQDPGLGLRLIYFSYDVKMKEKGDIPEGYSVSREKKERFSLILESASTNQTSMYLCASSPIGQGDTEAFFGQGTRLTVV.

The chain is built from TRBV14 and TRBJ2-7; 9 bases align to TRBD2. The CDR3 contains 22 residues. Germline loops: CDR1 SGHDN, CDR2 FVKESK. V was pared by 1 base and J by 3 bases, with 25 bases of the junction left unmatched. The CDR3, as DNA: TGTGCCAGCAGCCAAGGGTGGAGGACGGGACCCTGGGGTAGCGGGAGACTCTACGAGCAGTACTTC. Translating gives CASSQGWRTGPWGSGRLYEQYF.

This chain uses TRBV28 with TRBJ1-2; D gene ambiguous. This CDR3 has 19 residues. Germline CDR1 MDHEN, CDR2 SYDVKM. The ends were cut back, 1 base at V and 0 bases at J, with 21 bases in the middle. The DNA for the CDR3 is TGTGCCAGCAGTTTATTCGCCCTTAGCCCACAGTCTCCTAACTATGGCTACACCTTC. It specifies CASSLFALSPQSPNYGYTF.

The V call is TRBV5-6, the J call TRBJ2-7, with TRBD2 matching over 9 bases. The CDR3 is 13 amino acids. V lost 3 bases to trimming and J lost 9 bases; unmatched junction nucleotides: 7. The germline V gene encodes CDR1 SGHDT and CDR2 YYEEEE. The CDR3 DNA sequence: TGTGCCAGCAGCTGGACTAGCGACCTTGGGCAGTACTTC. The encoded protein is CASSWTSDLGQYF.

This clone has a handful of counts. This chain joins TRBV10-1 and TRBJ2-7; possibly TRBD1 for D (6 bases). V was trimmed by 8 bases and J by 4 bases, leaving 21 bases between them. Germline assignment: CDR1 WNHNN and CDR2 SYGVQD (reference sequence). The CDR3 spans 15 residues. CDR3 DNA sequence: TGCGCCAGCCGGCTGAGTATCAGGGGATCGTACGAGCAGTACTTC. Its translation: CASRLSIRGSYEQYF.

This clone has a handful of counts. The chain combines TRBV7-2 with TRBJ1-4; D unresolved. The CDR3 covers 13 residues. Per the germline V gene, CDR1 is SGHTA and CDR2 is FQGNSA. Trimming shortened V by 5 bases and J by 8 bases, and 12 bases separated the two germline ends. The CDR3 region is CASSPGPREKLFF. CDR3 DNA sequence: TGTGCCAGCAGCCCGGGCCCGAGGGAAAAACTGTTTTTT.

The chain is built from TRBV2 and TRBJ1-5; D ambiguous. There are 14 residues in the CDR3. V was trimmed by 6 bases and J by 4 bases, leaving 13 bases between them. CDR1 and CDR2 from the germline V gene are SNHLY and FYNNEI. The CDR3 DNA follows: TGTGCCAGCAGCCCCTTGATCCAGAATCAGCCCCAGCATTTT. It translates to CASSPLIQNQPQHF.

CDR3 nucleotide sequence: TGTGCCAGCAGTTTCCCAGGTGTCTCCTACAATGAGCAGTTCTTC. The encoded protein is CASSFPGVSYNEQFF. The chain couples TRBV27 to TRBJ2-1; D gene unclear. The CDR3 consists of 15 residues. With 3 bases removed from V and 0 bases from J, the gap between germline ends came to 9 bases. Germline values: CDR1 MNHEY, CDR2 SMNVEV (reference sequence).

This chain uses TRBV12-5 with TRBJ2-5; D ambiguous. The V end lost 0 bases, the J end lost 5 bases, and 4 bases lay between the germline ends. Per germline, CDR1 LGHNT and CDR2 FRNRAP. The CDR3 length is 12 residues. The CDR3 loop is CASGLVPETQYF. For the CDR3, the DNA is TGTGCTAGTGGTTTGGTACCTGAGACCCAGTACTTC. Using reference TRBV12-5 and TRBJ2-5 for the parts outside the CDR3, the full variable domain is DARVTQTPRHKVTEMGQEVTMRCQPILGHNTVFWYRQTMMQGLELLAYFRNRAPLDDSGMPKDRFSAEMPDATLATLKIQPSEPRDSAVYFCASGLVPETQYFGPGTRLLVL.

The rearrangement uses TRBV5-1 and TRBJ2-1; D gene uncertain. The CDR3 covers 15 residues. CDR1 SGHRS and CDR2 YFSETQ come from the germline V gene. Trimming shortened V by 0 bases and J by 2 bases, and 9 bases separated the two germline ends. This CDR3 is CASSLEGETYNEQFF. CDR3 DNA: TGCGCCAGCAGCTTGGAAGGAGAGACCTACAATGAGCAGTTCTTC.

The CDR3 sequence: CASGSNQPQHF. CDR3 nucleotide sequence: TGTGCCAGCGGTAGCAATCAGCCCCAGCATTTT. This sequence joins TRBV28 and TRBJ1-5; no clear D gene. V lost 8 bases to trimming and J lost 0 bases, with 2 bases between them. The CDR3 length is 11 residues. The germline gives CDR1 MDHEN, CDR2 SYDVKM.

The chain is built from TRBV5-8 and TRBJ2-5; D uncertain. V was pared by 2 bases and J by 2 bases, with 10 bases between. This CDR3 has 14 residues. Germline CDR1 SGHTS, CDR2 YDEGEE. CDR3: CASSFLTPQETQYF. Here the CDR3 DNA reads TGTGCCAGCAGCTTCCTAACACCTCAAGAGACCCAGTACTTC.

The rearrangement links TRBV29-1 to TRBJ1-1; unclear D gene. Germline V CDR1 and CDR2: SQVTM, ANQGSEA. The V end lost 4 bases, the J end lost 3 bases, and 12 bases lay between the germline ends. The CDR3 has 13 amino acids. CDR3 DNA: TGCAGCGTTGTCACACATTCGGACACTGAAGCTTTCTTT. This codes for CSVVTHSDTEAFF.

The CDR3 region has the DNA TGCAGCGTTAAGAAACAGGGCGATGAAAAACTGTTTTTT. It encodes CSVKKQGDEKLFF. The chain links TRBV29-1 to TRBJ1-4; D possibly corresponds to TRBD1 (6 bases). In germline, CDR1 is SQVTM, CDR2 ANQGSEA. The V and J ends lost 5 bases and 6 bases respectively, with 13 bases between them. The CDR3 runs to 13 residues.

V gene TRBV30 combines with J gene TRBJ2-7; 11 positions match TRBD1. Unmatched junction bases numbered 12, after V lost 7 bases and J lost 7 bases. This CDR3 is 14 amino acids long. Germline V CDR1 and CDR2: GTSNPN, SVGIG (reference sequence). Written as DNA, the CDR3 is TGTGCCTTGCTACAGGCGGGACAGGGGGGGGAGCAGTACTTC. It encodes CALLQAGQGGEQYF.